This T cell receptor beta chain was sequenced during a study of cytomegalovirus exposure and HLA in healthy donors. Study-wide results and limits: Several V segments, TRBV6-2 and TRBV6-3 among them, could not be told apart and were dropped. It was taken for granted in presence/absence analyses that sequencing depth across donors was roughly uniform. A reported reduction in N-insertions relative to the approximately 670-donor mean was seen in an Asian-associated ancestry cluster in a later analysis.

CDR3 size: 14 residues. CDR1 SGHTA and CDR2 FQGNSA come from the germline V gene. V shed 1 base, J shed 2 bases, and the junction held 0 bases outside the gene matches. It was with 60 Vbeta and 13 Jbeta primers that the PCR ran. TCRdb's table, derived via immunoSEQ multiplex PCR, lists solely in-frame clones and lacks some. The sample contains 170,000 or so clones, over 65% of which appear only once. About this clone: Its antigen remains unknown.

Sample: PBMCs. This receptor was taken from a man aged 55 to 70 in good health and CMV-seronegative. This chain links TRBV7-2 with TRBJ1-2; 8 nucleotides match TRBD1. CDR3 protein: CASSLGQGNYGYTF. The DNA for the CDR3 is TGTGCCAGCAGCTTAGGACAGGGGAACTATGGCTACACCTTC.